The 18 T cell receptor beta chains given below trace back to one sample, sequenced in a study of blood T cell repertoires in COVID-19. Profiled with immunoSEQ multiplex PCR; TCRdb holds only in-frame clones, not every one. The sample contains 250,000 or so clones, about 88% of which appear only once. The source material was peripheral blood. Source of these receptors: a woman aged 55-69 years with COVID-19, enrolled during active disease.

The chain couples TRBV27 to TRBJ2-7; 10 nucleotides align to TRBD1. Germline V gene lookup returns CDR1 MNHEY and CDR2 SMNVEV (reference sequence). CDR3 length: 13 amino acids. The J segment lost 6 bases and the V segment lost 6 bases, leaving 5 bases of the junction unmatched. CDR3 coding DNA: TGTGCCAGCAGGGGACAGGGGTATAGCGAGCAGTACTTC. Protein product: CASRGQGYSEQYF.

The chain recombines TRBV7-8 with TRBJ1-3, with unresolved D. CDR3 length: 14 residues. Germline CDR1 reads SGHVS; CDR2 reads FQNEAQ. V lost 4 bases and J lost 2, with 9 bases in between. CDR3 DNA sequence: TGTGCCAGCAGCTACGAGGTAGCTGGAAACACCATATATTTT. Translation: CASSYEVAGNTIYF.

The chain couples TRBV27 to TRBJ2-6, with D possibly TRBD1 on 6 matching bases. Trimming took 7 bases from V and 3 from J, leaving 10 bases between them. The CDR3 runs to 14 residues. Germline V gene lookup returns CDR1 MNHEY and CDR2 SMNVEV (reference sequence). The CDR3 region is CASTTGIGANVLTF. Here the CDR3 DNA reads TGTGCCAGCACAACAGGGATTGGGGCCAACGTCCTGACTTTC.

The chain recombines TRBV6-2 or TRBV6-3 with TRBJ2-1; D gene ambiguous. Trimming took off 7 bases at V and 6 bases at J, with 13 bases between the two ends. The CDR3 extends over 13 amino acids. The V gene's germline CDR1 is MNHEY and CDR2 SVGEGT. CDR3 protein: CASTPGPINEQFF. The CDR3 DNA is TGTGCCAGCACCCCTGGGCCTATCAATGAGCAGTTCTTC.

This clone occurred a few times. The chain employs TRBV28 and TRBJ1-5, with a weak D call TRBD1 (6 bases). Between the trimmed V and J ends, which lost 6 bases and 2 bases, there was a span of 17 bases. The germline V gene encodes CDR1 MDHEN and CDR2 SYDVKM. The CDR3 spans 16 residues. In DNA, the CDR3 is TGTGCCAGCAGCTCGCCCCAGGCAGGGGGCAATCAGCCCCAGCATTTT. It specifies CASSSPQAGGNQPQHF. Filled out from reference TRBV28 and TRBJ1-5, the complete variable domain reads DVKVTQSSRYLVKRTGEKVFLECVQDMDHENMFWYRQDPGLGLRLIYFSYDVKMKEKGDIPEGYSVSREKKERFSLILESASTNQTSMYLCASSSPQAGGNQPQHFGDGTRLSIL.

The DNA of the CDR3 is TGTGCCAGCAGCTTGGCGGGACACTCGACGCAGTATTTT. Protein: CASSLAGHSTQYF. V is TRBV5-5 and J is TRBJ2-3, with a possible D match to TRBD1 (6 bases). Germline assignment: CDR1 SGHKS and CDR2 YYEKEE (reference sequence). The CDR3 is 13 residues long. Deletions cut 0 bases from V and 9 bases from J, with 11 bases between.

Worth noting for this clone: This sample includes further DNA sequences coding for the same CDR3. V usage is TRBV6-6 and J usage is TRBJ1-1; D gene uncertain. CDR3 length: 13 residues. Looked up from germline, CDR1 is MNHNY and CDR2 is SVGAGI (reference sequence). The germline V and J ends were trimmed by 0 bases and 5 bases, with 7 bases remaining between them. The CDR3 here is CASSYSRETEAFF. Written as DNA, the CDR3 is TGTGCCAGCAGTTACTCGAGAGAGACTGAAGCTTTCTTT.

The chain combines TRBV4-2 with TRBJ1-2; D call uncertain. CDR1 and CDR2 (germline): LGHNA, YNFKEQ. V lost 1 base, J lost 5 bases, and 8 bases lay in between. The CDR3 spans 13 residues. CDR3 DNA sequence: TGTGCCAGCAGCCAAGCCCCACTTTATGGCTACACCTTC. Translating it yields CASSQAPLYGYTF.

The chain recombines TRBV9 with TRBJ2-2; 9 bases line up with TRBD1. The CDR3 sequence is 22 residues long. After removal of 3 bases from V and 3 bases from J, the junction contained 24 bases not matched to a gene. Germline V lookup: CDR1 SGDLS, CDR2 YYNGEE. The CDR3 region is CASSGIRDRVGVAGSDTGELFF. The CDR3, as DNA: TGTGCCAGCAGCGGAATCCGGGACAGGGTCGGTGTGGCGGGTAGTGACACCGGGGAGCTGTTTTTT.

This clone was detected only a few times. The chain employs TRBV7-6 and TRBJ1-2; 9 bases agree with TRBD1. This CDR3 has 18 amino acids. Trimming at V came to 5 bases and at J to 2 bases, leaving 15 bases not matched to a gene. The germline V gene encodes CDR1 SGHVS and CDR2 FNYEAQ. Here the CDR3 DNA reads TGTGCCAGCAGCCGAATACCGGGACAGGGCCCGTCGAACTATGGCTACACCTTC. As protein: CASSRIPGQGPSNYGYTF.

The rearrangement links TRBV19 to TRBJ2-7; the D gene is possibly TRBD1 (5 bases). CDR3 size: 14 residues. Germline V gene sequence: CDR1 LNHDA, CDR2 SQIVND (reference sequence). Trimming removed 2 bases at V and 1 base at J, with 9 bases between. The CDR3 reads CASSIRGSSYEQYF. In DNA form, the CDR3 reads TGTGCCAGTAGTATAAGGGGTTCTTCCTACGAGCAGTACTTC.

CDR3 residues: CASSPTGGFSGNTIYF. DNA of the CDR3: TGTGCCAGCTCACCAACAGGGGGCTTCTCTGGAAACACCATATATTTT. The J gene is TRBJ1-3, the V gene TRBV18, with TRBD1 matching over 9 bases. The CDR3 runs to 16 residues. Germline V CDR1 and CDR2: KGHSH, LQKENI. The J segment lost 0 bases and the V segment lost 2 bases, leaving 2 bases of the junction unmatched. Supplemented by reference TRBV18 and TRBJ1-3, the full variable domain reads NAGVMQNPRHLVRRRGQEARLRCSPMKGHSHVYWYRQLPEEGLKFMVYLQKENIIDESGMPKERFSAEFPKEGPSILRIQQVVRGDSAAYFCASSPTGGFSGNTIYFGEGSWLTVV.

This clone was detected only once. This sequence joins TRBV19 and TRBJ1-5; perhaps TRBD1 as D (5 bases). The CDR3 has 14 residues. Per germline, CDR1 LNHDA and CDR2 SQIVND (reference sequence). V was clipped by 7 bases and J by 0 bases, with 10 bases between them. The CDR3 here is CASKSRVSNQPQHF. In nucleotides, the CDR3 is TGTGCCAGTAAATCCAGGGTTAGCAATCAGCCCCAGCATTTT.

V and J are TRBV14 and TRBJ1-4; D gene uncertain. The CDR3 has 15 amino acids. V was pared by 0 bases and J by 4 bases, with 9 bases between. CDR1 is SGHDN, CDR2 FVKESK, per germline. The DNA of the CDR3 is TGTGCCAGCAGCCAAGATCTCAAGAGTAATGAAAAACTGTTTTTT. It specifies CASSQDLKSNEKLFF.

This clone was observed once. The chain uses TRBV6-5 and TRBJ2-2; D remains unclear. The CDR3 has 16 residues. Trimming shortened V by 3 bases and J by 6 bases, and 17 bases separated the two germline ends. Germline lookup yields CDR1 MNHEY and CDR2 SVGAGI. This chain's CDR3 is CASSYDGSQLSGELFF. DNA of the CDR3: TGTGCCAGCAGTTATGACGGTAGCCAGTTATCCGGGGAGCTGTTTTTT.

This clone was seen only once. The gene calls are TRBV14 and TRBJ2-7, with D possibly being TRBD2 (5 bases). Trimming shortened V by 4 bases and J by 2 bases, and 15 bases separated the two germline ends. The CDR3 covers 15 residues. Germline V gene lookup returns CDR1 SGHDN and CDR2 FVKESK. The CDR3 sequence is CASSRPGPGTYEQYF. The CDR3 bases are TGTGCCAGCAGCCGCCCGGGCCCCGGGACCTACGAGCAGTACTTC.

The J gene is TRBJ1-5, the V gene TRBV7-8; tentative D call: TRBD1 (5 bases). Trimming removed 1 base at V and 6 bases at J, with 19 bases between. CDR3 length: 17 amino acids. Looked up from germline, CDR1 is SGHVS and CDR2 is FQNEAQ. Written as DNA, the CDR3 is TGTGCCAGCAGCTTAGGGGGAAGGGCGGGGGTAAGTCAGCCCCAGCATTTT. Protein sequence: CASSLGGRAGVSQPQHF.

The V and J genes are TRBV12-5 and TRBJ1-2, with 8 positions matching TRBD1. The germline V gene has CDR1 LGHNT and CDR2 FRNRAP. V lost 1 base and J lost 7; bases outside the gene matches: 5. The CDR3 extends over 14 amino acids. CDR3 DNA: TGTGCTAGTGGTTTGGGGACAGGGACGAGTGGCTACACCTTC. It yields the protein CASGLGTGTSGYTF.